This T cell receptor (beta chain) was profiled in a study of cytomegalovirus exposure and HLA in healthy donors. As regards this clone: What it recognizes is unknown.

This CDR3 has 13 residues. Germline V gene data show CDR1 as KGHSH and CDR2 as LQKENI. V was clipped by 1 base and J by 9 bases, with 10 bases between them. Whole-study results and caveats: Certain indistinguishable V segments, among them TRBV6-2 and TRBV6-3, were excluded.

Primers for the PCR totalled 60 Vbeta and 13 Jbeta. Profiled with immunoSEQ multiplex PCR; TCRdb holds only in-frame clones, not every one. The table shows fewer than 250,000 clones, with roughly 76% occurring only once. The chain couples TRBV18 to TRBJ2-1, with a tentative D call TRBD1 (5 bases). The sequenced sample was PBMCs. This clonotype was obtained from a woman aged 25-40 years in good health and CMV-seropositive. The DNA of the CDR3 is TGTGCCAGCTCACCACGGGGCGCGCTTGAGCAGTTCTTC. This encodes CASSPRGALEQFF. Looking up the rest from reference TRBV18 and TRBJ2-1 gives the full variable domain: NAGVMQNPRHLVRRRGQEARLRCSPMKGHSHVYWYRQLPEEGLKFMVYLQKENIIDESGMPKERFSAEFPKEGPSILRIQQVVRGDSAAYFCASSPRGALEQFFGPGTRLTVL.